This TCR beta chain was captured in a study of response to subunit inactivated influenza vaccine. MiXCR, applied by TCRdb to the RT-PCR reads, yields one record per CDR3 protein. The repertoire holds more than 600,000 distinct CDR3 sequences, with about a fifth as singletons. This material consisted of PBMCs from blood, taken more than 4 days after vaccination. The sequence was obtained from a man aged 45-65 years who received an inactivated influenza vaccine.

CDR3 residues: CASSFTRGRTDTQYF. For the CDR3, the DNA is TGTGCCAGCAGCTTTACACGGGGGCGCACAGATACGCAGTATTTT. The chain recombines TRBV11-2 with TRBJ2-3; the D gene could be TRBD1 or TRBD2 (6 bases each). The CDR3 runs to 15 residues. Per germline, CDR1 SGHAT and CDR2 FQNNGV. V was clipped by 3 bases and J by 1 base, with 11 bases between them. The full variable domain, with the rest looked up from reference TRBV11-2 and TRBJ2-3, is EAGVAQSPRYKIIEKRQSVAFWCNPISGHATLYWYQQILGQGPKLLIQFQNNGVVDDSQLPKDRFSAERLKGVDSTLKIQPAKLEDSAVYLCASSFTRGRTDTQYFGPGTRLTVL.